This T cell receptor beta chain was found in a study of OX40 agonist ivuxolimab in advanced cancers. Study-level background: Patients received ivuxolimab, an intravenous treatment, every 2 weeks at 0.01 to 10 mg/kg. Whole-study findings and limits: Among patients with partial responses at 0.1-3.0 mg/kg, clonal expansion was among the lowest. Clonal expansion was seen in CD4+ and CD8+ blood T cells by week 6 at 0.1 to 3.0 mg/kg.

Comments on this clone: Its antigen is currently unknown.

The germline V and J ends were trimmed by 0 bases and 1 base, with 0 bases remaining between them. The germline V gene encodes CDR1 MGHRA and CDR2 YSYEKL. The CDR3 has 12 residues. Here immunoSEQ multiplex PCR was the method, and the copy in TCRdb shows in-frame clones only, minus some. The repertoire includes approximately 74,000 clones, 90% of them detected once, and under 0.6% sits in the top ten. V and J are TRBV4-1 and TRBJ1-2; D is undetermined. The sample here was CD4+ or CD8+ T cells sorted from blood, taken in a trial of the OX40 agonist ivuxolimab. This TCR derives from an adult with an advanced solid tumor such as melanoma, head and neck, liver or kidney cancer. CDR3 coding DNA: TGCGCCAGCAGCCAAGATAACTATGGCTACACCTTC. This translates into CASSQDNYGYTF.